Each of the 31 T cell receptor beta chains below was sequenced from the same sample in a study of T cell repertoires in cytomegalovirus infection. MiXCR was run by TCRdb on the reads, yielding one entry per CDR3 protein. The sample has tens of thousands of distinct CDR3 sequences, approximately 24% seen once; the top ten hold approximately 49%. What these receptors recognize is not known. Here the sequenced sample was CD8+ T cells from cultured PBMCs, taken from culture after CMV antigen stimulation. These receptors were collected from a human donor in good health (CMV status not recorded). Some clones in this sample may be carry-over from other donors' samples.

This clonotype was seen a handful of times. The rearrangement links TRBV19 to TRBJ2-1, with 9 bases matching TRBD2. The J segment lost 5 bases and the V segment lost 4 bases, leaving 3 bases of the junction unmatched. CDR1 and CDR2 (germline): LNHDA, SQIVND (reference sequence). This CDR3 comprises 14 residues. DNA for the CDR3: TGTGCCAGTAGTACTAGCGGGATAGACAATGAGCAGTTCTTC. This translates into CASSTSGIDNEQFF.

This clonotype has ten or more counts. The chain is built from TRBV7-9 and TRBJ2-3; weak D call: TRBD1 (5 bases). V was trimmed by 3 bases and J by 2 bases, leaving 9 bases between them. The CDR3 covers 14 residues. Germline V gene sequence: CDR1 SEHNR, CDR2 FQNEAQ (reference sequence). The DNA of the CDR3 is TGTGCCAGCAGCTTGACAGACACCACAGATACGCAGTATTTT. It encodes CASSLTDTTDTQYF.

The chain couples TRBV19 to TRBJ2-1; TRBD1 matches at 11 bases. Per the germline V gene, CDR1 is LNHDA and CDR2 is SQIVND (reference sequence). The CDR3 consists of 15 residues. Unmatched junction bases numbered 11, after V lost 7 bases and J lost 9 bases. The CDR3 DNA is TGTGCCAGTACTCAGGACAGGGGGCTTGACGGTGAGCAGTTCTTC. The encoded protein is CASTQDRGLDGEQFF.

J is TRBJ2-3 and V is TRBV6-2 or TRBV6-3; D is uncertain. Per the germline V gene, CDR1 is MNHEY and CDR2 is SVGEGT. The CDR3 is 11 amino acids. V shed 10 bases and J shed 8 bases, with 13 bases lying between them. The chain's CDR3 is CATYYGFTQYF. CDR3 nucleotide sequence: TGTGCCACTTACTACGGGTTTACGCAGTATTTT.

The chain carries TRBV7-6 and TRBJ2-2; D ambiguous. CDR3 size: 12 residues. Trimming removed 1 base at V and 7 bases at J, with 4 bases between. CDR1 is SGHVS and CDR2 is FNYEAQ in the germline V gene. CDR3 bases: TGTGCCAGCAGCTTAGTTGGCGGGGAGCTGTTTTTT. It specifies CASSLVGGELFF. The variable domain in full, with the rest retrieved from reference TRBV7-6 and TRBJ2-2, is GAGVSQSPRYKVTKRGQDVALRCDPISGHVSLYWYRQALGQGPEFLTYFNYEAQQDKSGLPNDRFSAERPEGSISTLTIQRTEQRDSAMYRCASSLVGGELFFGEGSRLTVL.

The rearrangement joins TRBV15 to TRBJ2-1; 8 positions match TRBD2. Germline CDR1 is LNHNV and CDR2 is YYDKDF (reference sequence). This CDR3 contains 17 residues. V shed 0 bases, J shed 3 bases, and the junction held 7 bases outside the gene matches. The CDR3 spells CATSRERIAGLYNEQFF. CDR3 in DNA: TGTGCCACCAGCAGAGAGAGGATAGCGGGACTCTACAATGAGCAGTTCTTC.

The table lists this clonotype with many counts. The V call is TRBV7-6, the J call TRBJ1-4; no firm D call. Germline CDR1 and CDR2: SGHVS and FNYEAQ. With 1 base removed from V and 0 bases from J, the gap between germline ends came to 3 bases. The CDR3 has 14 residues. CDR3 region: CASSLGATNEKLFF. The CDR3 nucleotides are TGTGCCAGCAGCTTAGGCGCAACTAATGAAAAACTGTTTTTT.

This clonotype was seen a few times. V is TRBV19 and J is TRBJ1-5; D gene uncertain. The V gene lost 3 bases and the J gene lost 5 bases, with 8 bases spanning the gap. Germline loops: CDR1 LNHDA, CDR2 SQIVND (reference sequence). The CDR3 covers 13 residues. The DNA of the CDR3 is TGTGCCAGTAGTATGGGCGGGGATCAGCCCCAGCATTTT. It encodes CASSMGGDQPQHF.

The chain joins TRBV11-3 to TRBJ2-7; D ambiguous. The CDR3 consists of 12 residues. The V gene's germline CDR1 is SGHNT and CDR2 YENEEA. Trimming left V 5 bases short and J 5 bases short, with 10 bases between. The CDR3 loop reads CASSPSPDEQYF. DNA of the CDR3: TGTGCCAGCAGCCCATCCCCCGACGAGCAGTACTTC.

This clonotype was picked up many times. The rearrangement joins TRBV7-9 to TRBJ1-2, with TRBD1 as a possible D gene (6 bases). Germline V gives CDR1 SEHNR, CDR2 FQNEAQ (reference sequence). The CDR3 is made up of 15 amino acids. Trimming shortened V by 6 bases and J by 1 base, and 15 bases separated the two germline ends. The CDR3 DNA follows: TGTGCCAGCAGGGTGGACAGCGACCTTAACTATGGCTACACCTTC. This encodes CASRVDSDLNYGYTF. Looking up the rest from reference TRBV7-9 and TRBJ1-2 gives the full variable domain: DTGVSQNPRHKITKRGQNVTFRCDPISEHNRLYWYRQTLGQGPEFLTYFQNEAQLEKSRLLSDRFSAERPKGSFSTLEIQRTEQGDSAMYLCASRVDSDLNYGYTFGSGTRLTVV.

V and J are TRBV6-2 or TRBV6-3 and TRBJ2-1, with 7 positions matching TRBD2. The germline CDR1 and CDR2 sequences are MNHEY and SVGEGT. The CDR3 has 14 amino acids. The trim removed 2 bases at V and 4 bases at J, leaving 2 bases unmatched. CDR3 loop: CASSYAGEYNEQFF. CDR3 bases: TGTGCCAGCAGTTACGCGGGAGAATACAATGAGCAGTTCTTC.

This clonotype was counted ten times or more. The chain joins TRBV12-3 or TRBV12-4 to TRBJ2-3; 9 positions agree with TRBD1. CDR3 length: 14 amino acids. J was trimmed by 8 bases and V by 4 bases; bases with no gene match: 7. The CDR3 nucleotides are TGTGCCAGCAGTTGGACAGGGGAGGAGGGTACGCAGTATTTT. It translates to CASSWTGEEGTQYF.

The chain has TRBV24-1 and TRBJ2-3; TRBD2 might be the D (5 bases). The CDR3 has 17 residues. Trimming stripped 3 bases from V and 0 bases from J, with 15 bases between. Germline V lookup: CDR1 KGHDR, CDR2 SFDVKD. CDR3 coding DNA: TGTGCCACCAGTGATCCGGTTCGAGGGATGAGCACAGATACGCAGTATTTT. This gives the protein CATSDPVRGMSTDTQYF.

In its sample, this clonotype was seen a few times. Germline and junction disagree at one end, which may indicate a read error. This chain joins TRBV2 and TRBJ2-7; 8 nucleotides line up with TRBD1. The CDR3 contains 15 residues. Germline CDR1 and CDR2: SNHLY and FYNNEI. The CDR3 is CASREGQGAPYEQYF. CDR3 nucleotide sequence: TGTGCCAGCAGGGAAGGGCAGGGGGCCCCCTACGAGCAGTACTTC. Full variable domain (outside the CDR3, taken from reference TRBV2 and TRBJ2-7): EPEVTQTPSHQVTQMGQEVILRCVPISNHLYFYWYRQILGQKVEFLVSFYNNEISEKSEIFDDQFSVERPDGSNFTLKIRSTKLEDSAMYFCASREGQGAPYEQYFGPGTRLTVT.

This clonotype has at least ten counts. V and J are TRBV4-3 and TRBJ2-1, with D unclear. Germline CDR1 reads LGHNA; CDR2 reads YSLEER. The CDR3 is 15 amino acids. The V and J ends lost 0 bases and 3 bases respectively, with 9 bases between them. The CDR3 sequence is CASSQDADIYNEQFF. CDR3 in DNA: TGCGCCAGCAGCCAAGATGCGGATATCTACAATGAGCAGTTCTTC.

The CDR3 spells CSAEGVEVGSPDTQYF. The CDR3 coding sequence is TGCAGTGCGGAGGGAGTAGAGGTTGGATCTCCAGATACGCAGTATTTT. The chain recombines TRBV20-1 with TRBJ2-3, with D maybe TRBD2 (6 bases). Germline V gives CDR1 DFQATT, CDR2 SNEGSKA (reference sequence). The V and J ends lost 6 bases and 4 bases respectively, with 23 bases between them. The CDR3 length is 16 residues.

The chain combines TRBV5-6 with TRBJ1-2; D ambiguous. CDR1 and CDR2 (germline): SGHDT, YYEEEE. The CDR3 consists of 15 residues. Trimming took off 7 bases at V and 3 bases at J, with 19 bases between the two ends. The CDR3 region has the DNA TGTGCCAGCCTAATTGGGAACGAATTACACTATGGCTACACCTTC. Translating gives CASLIGNELHYGYTF.

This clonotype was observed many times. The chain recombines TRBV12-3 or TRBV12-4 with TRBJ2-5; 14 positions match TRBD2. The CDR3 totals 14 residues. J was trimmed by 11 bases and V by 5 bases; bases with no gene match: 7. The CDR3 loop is CASSEQTSGGGQYF. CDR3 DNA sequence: TGTGCCAGCAGTGAACAGACTAGCGGGGGGGGACAGTACTTC.

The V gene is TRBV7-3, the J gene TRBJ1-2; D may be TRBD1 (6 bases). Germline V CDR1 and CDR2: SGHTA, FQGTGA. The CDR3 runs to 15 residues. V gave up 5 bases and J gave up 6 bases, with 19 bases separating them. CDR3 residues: CASSPLGGGADGYTF. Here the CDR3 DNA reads TGTGCCAGCAGCCCGCTGGGGGGGGGCGCAGATGGCTACACCTTC.

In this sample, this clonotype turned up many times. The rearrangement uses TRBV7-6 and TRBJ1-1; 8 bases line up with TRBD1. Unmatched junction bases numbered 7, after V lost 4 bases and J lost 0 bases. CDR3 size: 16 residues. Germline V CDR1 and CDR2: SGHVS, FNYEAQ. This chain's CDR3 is CASSYDRGWMNTEAFF. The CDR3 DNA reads TGTGCCAGCAGCTACGACAGGGGATGGATGAACACTGAAGCTTTCTTT. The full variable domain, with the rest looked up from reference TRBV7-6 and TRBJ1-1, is GAGVSQSPRYKVTKRGQDVALRCDPISGHVSLYWYRQALGQGPEFLTYFNYEAQQDKSGLPNDRFSAERPEGSISTLTIQRTEQRDSAMYRCASSYDRGWMNTEAFFGQGTRLTVV.

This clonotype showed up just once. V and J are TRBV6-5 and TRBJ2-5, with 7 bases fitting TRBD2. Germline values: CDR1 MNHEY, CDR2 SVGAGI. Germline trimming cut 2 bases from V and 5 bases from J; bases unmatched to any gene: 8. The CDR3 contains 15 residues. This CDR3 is CASSYGLAARETQYF. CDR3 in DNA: TGTGCCAGCAGTTACGGGCTAGCGGCGAGGGAGACCCAGTACTTC.

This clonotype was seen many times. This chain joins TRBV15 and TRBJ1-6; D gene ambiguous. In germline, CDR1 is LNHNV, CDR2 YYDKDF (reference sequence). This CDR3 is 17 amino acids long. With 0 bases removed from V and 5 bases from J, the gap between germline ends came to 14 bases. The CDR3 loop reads CATSRDRTGHNNSPLHF. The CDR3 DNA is TGTGCCACCAGCAGAGATCGGACCGGGCATAATAATTCACCCCTCCACTTT.

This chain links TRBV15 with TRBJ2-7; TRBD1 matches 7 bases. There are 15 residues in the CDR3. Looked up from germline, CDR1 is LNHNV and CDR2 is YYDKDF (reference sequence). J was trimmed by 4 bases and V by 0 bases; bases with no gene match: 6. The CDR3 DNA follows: TGTGCCACCAGCAGAGATTTAGCGACAGGGTACGAGCAGTACTTC. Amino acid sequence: CATSRDLATGYEQYF.

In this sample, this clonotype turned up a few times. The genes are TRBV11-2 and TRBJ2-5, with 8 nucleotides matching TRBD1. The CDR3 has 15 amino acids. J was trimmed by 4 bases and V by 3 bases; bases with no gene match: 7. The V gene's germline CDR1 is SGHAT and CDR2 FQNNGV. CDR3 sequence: CASSLLGQGGETQYF. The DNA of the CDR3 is TGTGCCAGCAGCTTGCTAGGACAGGGCGGAGAGACCCAGTACTTC.

The chain's CDR3 is CASSKDSRHTEAFF. The CDR3 DNA reads as TGTGCCAGTAGTAAGGACTCCCGCCACACTGAAGCTTTCTTT. The V call is TRBV19, the J call TRBJ1-1; no clear D. With 4 bases removed from V and 3 bases from J, the gap between germline ends came to 12 bases. The CDR3 is 14 amino acids. Germline CDR1 and CDR2: LNHDA and SQIVND (reference sequence).

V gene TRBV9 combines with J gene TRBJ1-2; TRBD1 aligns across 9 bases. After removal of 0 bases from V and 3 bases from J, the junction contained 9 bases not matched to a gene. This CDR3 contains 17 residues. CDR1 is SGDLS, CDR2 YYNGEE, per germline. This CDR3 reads CASSVGRGQGFDYGYTF. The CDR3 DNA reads TGTGCCAGCAGCGTAGGTCGCGGACAGGGGTTTGACTATGGCTACACCTTC.

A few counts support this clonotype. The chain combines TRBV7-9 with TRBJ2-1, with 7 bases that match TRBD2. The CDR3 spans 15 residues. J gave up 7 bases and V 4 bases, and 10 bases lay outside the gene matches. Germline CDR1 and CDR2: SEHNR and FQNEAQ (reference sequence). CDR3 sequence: CASSYPGTKDNEQFF. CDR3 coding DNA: TGTGCCAGCAGCTATCCCGGGACTAAAGATAATGAGCAGTTCTTC.

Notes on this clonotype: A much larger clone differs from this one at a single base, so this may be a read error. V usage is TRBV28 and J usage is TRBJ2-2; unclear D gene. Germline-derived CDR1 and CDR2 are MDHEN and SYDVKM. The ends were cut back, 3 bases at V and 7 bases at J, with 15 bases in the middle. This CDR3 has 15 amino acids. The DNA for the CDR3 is TGTGCCAGCAGTTTCGGAACACGGACGAGCGGGGAGCTGTTTTTT. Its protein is CASSFGTRTSGELFF.

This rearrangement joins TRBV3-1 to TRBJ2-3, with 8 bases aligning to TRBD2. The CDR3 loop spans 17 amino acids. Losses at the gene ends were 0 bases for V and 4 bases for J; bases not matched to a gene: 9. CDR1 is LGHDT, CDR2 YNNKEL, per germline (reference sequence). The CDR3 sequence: CASSQEAGEGNADTQYF. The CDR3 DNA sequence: TGTGCCAGCAGCCAAGAAGCGGGAGAGGGTAACGCAGATACGCAGTATTTT.

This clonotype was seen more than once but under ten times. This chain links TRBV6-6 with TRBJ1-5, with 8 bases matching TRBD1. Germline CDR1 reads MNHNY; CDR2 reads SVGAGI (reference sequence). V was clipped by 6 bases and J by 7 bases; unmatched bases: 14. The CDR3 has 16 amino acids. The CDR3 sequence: CASSLTDRGGSQPQHF. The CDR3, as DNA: TGTGCCAGCAGCCTGACAGACAGGGGTGGGTCGCAGCCCCAGCATTTT.

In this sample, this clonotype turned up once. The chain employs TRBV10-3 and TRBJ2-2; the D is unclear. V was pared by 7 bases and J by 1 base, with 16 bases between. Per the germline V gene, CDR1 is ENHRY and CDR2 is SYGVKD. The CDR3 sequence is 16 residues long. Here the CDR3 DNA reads TGTGCCATCAAATCCACAGCATTCCTGAACACCGGGGAGCTGTTTTTT. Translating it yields CAIKSTAFLNTGELFF.